These 32 T cell receptor beta chains came from one sample sequenced in a study of cytomegalovirus exposure and HLA in healthy donors. PCR involved 60 Vbeta and 13 Jbeta primers. TCRdb's copy holds only in-frame clones and misses some; the assay was immunoSEQ multiplex PCR. The sample consists of 95,000 to 150,000 clones, around three quarters of them appearing once. The sequencing sample was made of PBMCs. These TCRs come from a human donor in good health.

V usage is TRBV5-1 and J usage is TRBJ1-5; D ambiguous. With 0 bases removed from V and 0 bases from J, the gap between germline ends came to 7 bases. This CDR3 contains 15 residues. The germline gives CDR1 SGHRS, CDR2 YFSETQ. The CDR3 DNA reads TGCGCCAGCAGCTTGGACGGTGATAGCAATCAGCCCCAGCATTTT. Translated: CASSLDGDSNQPQHF.

The chain joins TRBV11-2 to TRBJ2-2; no definite D call. The CDR3 is 14 residues long. Germline lookup yields CDR1 SGHAT and CDR2 FQNNGV. Trimming pared 4 bases from V and 5 bases from J, leaving 11 bases between. This CDR3 reads CASSSDTLTGELFF. The CDR3 coding sequence is TGTGCCAGCAGCTCTGACACCCTAACCGGGGAGCTGTTTTTT. The variable domain in full, with the rest retrieved from reference TRBV11-2 and TRBJ2-2, is EAGVAQSPRYKIIEKRQSVAFWCNPISGHATLYWYQQILGQGPKLLIQFQNNGVVDDSQLPKDRFSAERLKGVDSTLKIQPAKLEDSAVYLCASSSDTLTGELFFGEGSRLTVL.

Here the CDR3 reads CASSHRTSGRGNEQFF. The CDR3 DNA reads TGTGCCAGCAGCCATAGGACTAGCGGGAGGGGCAATGAGCAGTTCTTC. The chain combines TRBV13 with TRBJ2-1; 15 positions agree with TRBD2. Trimming at V came to 5 bases and at J to 6 bases, leaving 5 bases not matched to a gene. This CDR3 comprises 16 residues. Germline CDR1 PRHDT, CDR2 FYEKMQ (reference sequence). The complete variable domain, with remaining parts taken from reference TRBV13 and TRBJ2-1, reads AAGVIQSPRHLIKEKRETATLKCYPIPRHDTVYWYQQGPGQDPQFLISFYEKMQSDKGSIPDRFSAQQFSDYHSELNMSSLELGDSALYFCASSHRTSGRGNEQFFGPGTRLTVL.

V is TRBV14 and J is TRBJ2-7; TRBD2 might be the D (6 bases). The germline CDR1 and CDR2 sequences are SGHDN and FVKESK. Trimming shortened V by 4 bases and J by 7 bases, and 23 bases separated the two germline ends. The CDR3 is 16 amino acids. DNA for the CDR3: TGTGCCAGCAGCCTCGGGACCCGGAGGGGTGCGGGAGAGCAGTACTTC. Amino acids: CASSLGTRRGAGEQYF.

The chain has TRBV2 and TRBJ2-5, with 9 bases matching TRBD2. CDR1 and CDR2 from the germline V gene are SNHLY and FYNNEI. The CDR3 runs to 15 residues. V lost 9 bases and J lost 3; bases outside the gene matches: 11. The DNA of the CDR3 is TGTGCCAGGAGCGGGGGGCAGGGGCAGGAAGAGACCCAGTACTTC. Its translation: CARSGGQGQEETQYF.

This chain joins TRBV5-6 and TRBJ2-1; D unresolved. V lost 0 bases, J lost 7 bases, and 8 bases lay in between. CDR1 and CDR2 from the germline V gene are SGHDT and YYEEEE. This CDR3 region has 13 residues. The CDR3 nucleotides read TGTGCCAGCAGCTTGGCCCTTTTTAATGAGCAGTTCTTC. This gives the protein CASSLALFNEQFF.

V and J are TRBV6-1 and TRBJ1-1; unclear D gene. This CDR3 comprises 14 residues. V lost 1 base to trimming and J lost 1 base, with 7 bases between them. Germline assignment: CDR1 MNHNS and CDR2 SASEGT. In DNA form, the CDR3 reads TGTGCCAGCAGTGAAGGGGGAGGGAACACTGAAGCTTTCTTT. Residues: CASSEGGGNTEAFF.

This clone showed up just once. The DNA for the CDR3 is TGTGCCAGCAGTTTATCTTGGGGCAGGGGGTCCTTCGGCAATCAGCCCCAGCATTTT. Protein: CASSLSWGRGSFGNQPQHF. This chain connects TRBV28 to TRBJ1-5; TRBD1 agrees at 7 bases. The CDR3 loop spans 19 amino acids. Germline CDR1 reads MDHEN; CDR2 reads SYDVKM. J lost 2 bases, V lost 1 base, and 14 bases had no gene match.

The V and J genes are TRBV5-4 and TRBJ1-2, with D unresolved. V was clipped by 3 bases and J by 4 bases, with 19 bases between them. The CDR3 totals 16 residues. Looked up from germline, CDR1 is SGHNT and CDR2 is YYREEE (reference sequence). CDR3 sequence reads: CASSSGGGWAPYGYTF. The CDR3 DNA reads TGTGCCAGCAGCTCGGGAGGAGGATGGGCCCCCTATGGCTACACCTTC.

The chain has TRBV4-1 and TRBJ1-1; D is ambiguous. V was clipped by 0 bases and J by 4 bases, with 6 bases between them. Germline loops: CDR1 MGHRA, CDR2 YSYEKL. The CDR3 is 13 residues long. CDR3 nucleotide sequence: TGCGCCAGCAGCCAAGAGCGAGGCACTGAAGCTTTCTTT. It specifies CASSQERGTEAFF.

This chain links TRBV28 with TRBJ2-3; 12 nucleotides agree with TRBD2. The CDR3 spans 17 residues. The germline CDR1 and CDR2 sequences are MDHEN and SYDVKM. The ends lost 6 bases at V and 0 bases at J; junction bases unmatched: 7. The CDR3 DNA sequence: TGTGCCAGCAGCCCCACCGGACTAGCGGGAAGCACAGATACGCAGTATTTT. Translating gives CASSPTGLAGSTDTQYF. Supplemented by reference TRBV28 and TRBJ2-3, the full variable domain reads DVKVTQSSRYLVKRTGEKVFLECVQDMDHENMFWYRQDPGLGLRLIYFSYDVKMKEKGDIPEGYSVSREKKERFSLILESASTNQTSMYLCASSPTGLAGSTDTQYFGPGTRLTVL.

The V gene is TRBV9, the J gene TRBJ2-1; 12 nucleotides match TRBD2. The germline CDR1 and CDR2 sequences are SGDLS and YYNGEE. V lost 0 bases, J lost 7 bases, and 11 bases stayed unmatched. The CDR3 runs 18 residues. The chain's CDR3 is CASSVGLAGGGIFNEQFF. The CDR3 DNA is TGTGCCAGCAGCGTAGGGCTAGCGGGAGGGGGGATCTTTAATGAGCAGTTCTTC.

This chain links TRBV5-1 with TRBJ2-6; 8 bases match TRBD1. Looked up from germline, CDR1 is SGHRS and CDR2 is YFSETQ. After removal of 6 bases from V and 1 base from J, the junction contained 12 bases not matched to a gene. The CDR3 is made up of 18 amino acids. CDR3 loop: CASTRAGGAVSGANVLTF. The CDR3 nucleotides are TGCGCCAGCACACGGGCAGGGGGCGCGGTATCTGGGGCCAACGTCCTGACTTTC.

The V and J genes are TRBV4-2 and TRBJ2-1, with D possibly matching TRBD2 (6 bases). Trimming cost V 2 bases and J 6 bases, with 14 bases left between them. The germline gives CDR1 LGHNA, CDR2 YNFKEQ. This CDR3 has 15 amino acids. The chain's CDR3 is CASSQNAGPPNEQFF. In nucleotides, the CDR3 is TGTGCCAGCAGCCAAAACGCGGGACCCCCCAATGAGCAGTTCTTC.

The V call is TRBV30, the J call TRBJ1-2; no definite D call. The CDR3 extends over 14 amino acids. The V gene's germline CDR1 is GTSNPN and CDR2 SVGIG (reference sequence). The V gene lost 3 bases and the J gene lost 8 bases, with 19 bases spanning the gap. In DNA form, the CDR3 reads TGTGCCTGGAGGGGCGGCGGAGGGCTAGGCGGCTACACCTTC. It translates to CAWRGGGGLGGYTF.

The chain links TRBV11-3 to TRBJ1-4, with 9 bases fitting TRBD1. This CDR3 comprises 15 residues. The V and J ends lost 4 bases and 8 bases, in that order; junction bases with no gene match: 8. From germline, CDR1 is SGHNT and CDR2 YENEEA. The CDR3: CASSWRQGGDEKLFF. Here the CDR3 DNA reads TGTGCCAGCAGCTGGAGACAGGGGGGAGACGAAAAACTGTTTTTT.

The rearrangement joins TRBV11-2 to TRBJ2-2; possible D gene TRBD2, 7 bases. CDR3 size: 15 residues. With 1 base removed from V and 4 bases from J, the gap between germline ends came to 10 bases. Germline V gene sequence: CDR1 SGHAT, CDR2 FQNNGV. CDR3 bases: TGTGCCAGCAGCTTAGGGGGGGGGCTCACCGGGGAGCTGTTTTTT. Encoded protein: CASSLGGGLTGELFF.

This clone appeared a single time. The rearrangement links TRBV10-1 to TRBJ2-3; TRBD1 matches 9 bases. The germline V gene encodes CDR1 WNHNN and CDR2 SYGVQD (reference sequence). The CDR3 runs 16 residues. The V segment lost 2 bases and the J segment 0 bases; nucleotides outside the gene matches: 3. This chain's CDR3 is CASSEPGTGSTDTQYF. The DNA of the CDR3 is TGCGCCAGCAGTGAGCCAGGGACAGGGAGCACAGATACGCAGTATTTT.

The chain's CDR3 is CASSPGTFSNQPQHF. The CDR3 DNA follows: TGTGCCAGCAGTCCAGGGACATTTAGCAATCAGCCCCAGCATTTT. The rearrangement links TRBV28 to TRBJ1-5; tentatively, D is TRBD1 (6 bases). Deletions cut 5 bases from V and 0 bases from J, with 11 bases between. From germline, CDR1 is MDHEN and CDR2 SYDVKM. The CDR3 is 15 residues long. The full variable domain, with the rest looked up from reference TRBV28 and TRBJ1-5, is DVKVTQSSRYLVKRTGEKVFLECVQDMDHENMFWYRQDPGLGLRLIYFSYDVKMKEKGDIPEGYSVSREKKERFSLILESASTNQTSMYLCASSPGTFSNQPQHFGDGTRLSIL.

This clone has only a few counts. The chain couples TRBV30 to TRBJ1-2, with 7 bases that match TRBD1. Trimming took 0 bases from V and 4 from J; bases not matched to a gene: 5. The CDR3 is made up of 14 amino acids. Germline loops: CDR1 GTSNPN, CDR2 SVGIG (reference sequence). The CDR3 DNA reads TGTGCCTGGAGTGTGCAGGGGGTTGGCTATGGCTACACCTTC. Protein sequence: CAWSVQGVGYGYTF.

The chain recombines TRBV28 with TRBJ2-4; 7 bases are shared with TRBD1. The CDR3 totals 16 residues. Per germline, CDR1 MDHEN and CDR2 SYDVKM. V lost 2 bases to trimming and J lost 5 bases; unmatched junction nucleotides: 9. The CDR3 nucleotides are TGTGCCAGCAGTTTACCTCCGGGACAGAGTGAAAACATTCAGTACTTC. Translation: CASSLPPGQSENIQYF.

This rearrangement joins TRBV4-1 to TRBJ1-2; no firm D call. This CDR3 is 16 amino acids long. Trimming left V 1 base short and J 4 bases short, with 16 bases between. Germline V lookup: CDR1 MGHRA, CDR2 YSYEKL. The CDR3 loop is CASSQVLGRGFYGYTF. DNA for the CDR3: TGCGCCAGCAGCCAAGTCCTCGGGAGAGGTTTCTATGGCTACACCTTC.

As to this clone: Other DNA sequences from this sample encode an identical CDR3 as well. The chain employs TRBV7-9 and TRBJ2-7, with D uncertain. Deletions cut 5 bases from V and 1 base from J, with 3 bases between. CDR3 length equals 11 residues. Germline V CDR1 and CDR2: SEHNR, FQNEAQ (reference sequence). The CDR3 is CASSPSYEQYF. In DNA form, the CDR3 reads TGTGCCAGCAGCCCGTCCTACGAGCAGTACTTC.

The chain uses TRBV9 and TRBJ2-5; TRBD2 matches at 8 bases. Germline V gives CDR1 SGDLS, CDR2 YYNGEE. This CDR3 is 17 amino acids long. The V gene end was trimmed by 0 bases and the J gene end by 3 bases; junction bases not matched to a gene: 10. CDR3 bases: TGTGCCAGCAGCGTAGGAGGAGGTGGTAGCGGGAAAGAGACCCAGTACTTC. Protein product: CASSVGGGGSGKETQYF.

DNA for the CDR3: TGTGCCAGCAGTTTGGGGGGGGACGCCTCCTACGAGCAGTACTTC. Residues: CASSLGGDASYEQYF. The chain links TRBV28 to TRBJ2-7; 7 positions agree with TRBD2. Looked up from germline, CDR1 is MDHEN and CDR2 is SYDVKM. The CDR3 has 15 residues. The J segment lost 0 bases and the V segment lost 3 bases, leaving 5 bases of the junction unmatched. The full variable domain, rest sourced from reference TRBV28 and TRBJ2-7, is DVKVTQSSRYLVKRTGEKVFLECVQDMDHENMFWYRQDPGLGLRLIYFSYDVKMKEKGDIPEGYSVSREKKERFSLILESASTNQTSMYLCASSLGGDASYEQYFGPGTRLTVT.

This chain links TRBV7-8 with TRBJ1-4, with D tentatively TRBD1 (6 bases). The V end was cut by 5 bases, the J end by 8 bases, with 18 bases between. The CDR3 consists of 15 residues. Germline values: CDR1 SGHVS, CDR2 FQNEAQ. The CDR3 sequence is CASSRGAARSEKLFF. CDR3 nucleotides: TGTGCCAGCAGCCGGGGGGCGGCGCGGTCAGAAAAACTGTTTTTT.

This sequence joins TRBV5-6 and TRBJ1-1, with D unresolved. V lost 3 bases and J 0 bases, leaving 9 bases between the germline ends. Germline CDR1 and CDR2: SGHDT and YYEEEE. The CDR3 extends over 14 amino acids. The CDR3 DNA sequence: TGTGCCAGCAGCTCGACAATGATGAACACTGAAGCTTTCTTT. This sequence encodes CASSSTMMNTEAFF.

The chain joins TRBV6-1 to TRBJ1-3; D may be TRBD1 (6 bases). Trimming took off 6 bases at V and 4 bases at J, with 10 bases between the two ends. The CDR3 sequence is 13 residues long. CDR1 is MNHNS, CDR2 SASEGT, per germline. In DNA form, the CDR3 reads TGTGCCAGCAGACAGGGTCACGGAAACACCATATATTTT. It encodes CASRQGHGNTIYF.

This clone appeared a single time. J is TRBJ2-2 and V is TRBV7-8; a possible D gene is TRBD2 (6 bases). This CDR3 has 15 residues. V was cut by 6 bases and J by 2 bases, with 13 bases left in between. The germline CDR1 and CDR2 sequences are SGHVS and FQNEAQ. CDR3 nucleotide sequence: TGTGCCAGCAGGGCCGGGACTGCCAACACCGGGGAGCTGTTTTTT. It codes for CASRAGTANTGELFF.

About this clone itself: A read error may produce the germline difference seen at one junction end. The chain recombines TRBV5-4 with TRBJ2-6; D is perhaps TRBD1 (5 bases). The CDR3 runs to 17 residues. Germline loops: CDR1 SGHNT, CDR2 YYREEE (reference sequence). As DNA, the CDR3 is TGTGCCAGCAGGCTCGGCAGGGTTCTCACTGGGGCCAACGGCCTGACTTTC. Amino acid sequence: CASRLGRVLTGANGLTF.

The chain is built from TRBV5-1 and TRBJ2-7; D not resolved. The germline gives CDR1 SGHRS, CDR2 YFSETQ. The CDR3 is 14 amino acids. V shed 4 bases and J shed 0 bases, with 11 bases lying between them. The CDR3 bases are TGCGCCAGCAGCCCCTCGACACCCTCCTACGAGCAGTACTTC. Translating it yields CASSPSTPSYEQYF. The full variable domain, with the rest looked up from reference TRBV5-1 and TRBJ2-7, is KAGVTQTPRYLIKTRGQQVTLSCSPISGHRSVSWYQQTPGQGLQFLFEYFSETQRNKGNFPGRFSGRQFSNSRSEMNVSTLELGDSALYLCASSPSTPSYEQYFGPGTRLTVT.

This clone was counted only a few times. The V and J genes are TRBV6-1 and TRBJ1-3; tentatively, D is TRBD1 (5 bases). Trimming left V 7 bases short and J 1 base short, with 14 bases between. The CDR3 has 15 residues. Germline loops: CDR1 MNHNS, CDR2 SASEGT. The CDR3, as DNA: TGTGCCAGCATTCCAGTGGGGGGATCTGGAAACACCATATATTTT. Translating gives CASIPVGGSGNTIYF.